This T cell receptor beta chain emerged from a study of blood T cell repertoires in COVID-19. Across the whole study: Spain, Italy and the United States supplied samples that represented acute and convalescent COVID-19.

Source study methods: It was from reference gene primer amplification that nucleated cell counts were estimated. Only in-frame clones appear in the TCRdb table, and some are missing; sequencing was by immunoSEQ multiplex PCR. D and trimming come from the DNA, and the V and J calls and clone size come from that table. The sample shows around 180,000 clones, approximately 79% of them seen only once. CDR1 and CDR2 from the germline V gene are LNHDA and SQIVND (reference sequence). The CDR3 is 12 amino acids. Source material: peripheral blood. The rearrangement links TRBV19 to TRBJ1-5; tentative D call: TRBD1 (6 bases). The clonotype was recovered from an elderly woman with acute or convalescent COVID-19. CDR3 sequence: CASWGGDQPQHF. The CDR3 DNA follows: TGTGCTAGTTGGGGGGGCGATCAGCCCCAGCATTTT.